The sequence of this T cell receptor (beta chain) was determined in a study of cytomegalovirus exposure and HLA in healthy donors. Details on this clone: Its antigen is currently unknown.

V was shortened by 0 bases and J by 4 bases, with 9 bases between the two germline ends. The V gene's germline CDR1 is MGHRA and CDR2 YSYEKL. The CDR3 sequence is 14 residues long. The primer mix had 60 Vbeta and 13 Jbeta primers. The table came from immunoSEQ multiplex PCR; TCRdb's copy has only in-frame clones and leaves some out. The sample consists of some 40,000 clones, about 53% of them appearing once. The study's findings and limits: A later look showed TCR association rates differing by HLA locus, highest for DRB1 and lowest for HLA-C. An analysis was carried out at a later point. It showed that HLA-associated TCR beta chains were more clonally expanded than equally common non-associated chains. With high specificity and sensitivity, the classifier reportedly diagnosed cytomegalovirus status.

This clonotype was sampled from a woman in her 40s in good health and CMV-seropositive. The sequenced sample consisted of PBMCs. The gene calls are TRBV4-1 and TRBJ1-1; no clear D. The CDR3 is CASSQDSRGTEAFF. CDR3 sequence (DNA): TGCGCCAGCAGCCAAGACAGTCGGGGCACTGAAGCTTTCTTT.